This TCR beta chain was captured by sequencing in a study of T cell responses to AZD1222 COVID-19 vaccine. Profiling relied on immunoSEQ multiplex PCR, and the TCRdb table lists in-frame clones only, not all of them. Among about 120,000 clones, around 89% were seen once, and the ten largest hold 4% to 5.5%. Unmatched junction bases numbered 3, after V lost 2 bases and J lost 3 bases. The germline CDR1 and CDR2 sequences are MDHEN and SYDVKM. The CDR3 runs 14 residues. The input for sequencing was peripheral blood, taken on day 0 of AZD1222 vaccination. The TCR sequence derives from an adult in good health. The gene calls are TRBV28 and TRBJ1-2, with 7 positions matching TRBD1. CDR3 bases: TGTGCCAGCAGTTTACAGGGGGATTACTATGGCTACACCTTC. It encodes CASSLQGDYYGYTF.